The rows below give T cell receptor beta chains drawn from one sample of a study of blood T cell repertoires in COVID-19. The data were produced by immunoSEQ multiplex PCR, yet TCRdb's version contains in-frame clones alone and is incomplete. The sample consists of 250,000 or so clones, 88% of them appearing once. The sequenced sample consisted of peripheral blood. These receptors were taken from an elderly man with acute or convalescent COVID-19. CDR3s include the opening cysteine and the closing phenylalanine or tryptophan. Each record gives: clone size, J gene, V gene, D gene, CDR3 length, CDR3 DNA, CDR3 protein. D genes are given only for firm matches. For some rows the clone size is stated as once, few or many, or as a class when expanded; others skip it.

size: -
J: TRBJ2-7
V: TRBV5-1
D: TRBD1
length: 15
DNA: TGCGCCAGCAGCCCCGGGACAGCCAGCTCCTACGAGCAGTACTTC
CDR3: CASSPGTASSYEQYF

size: -
J: TRBJ2-7
V: TRBV28
D: -
length: 11
DNA: TGTGCCAGCAGTACTGCCTACGAGCAGTACTTC
CDR3: CASSTAYEQYF

size: -
J: TRBJ1-5
V: TRBV7-2
D: -
length: 14
DNA: TGTGCCAGCAGCGCCGGGGGGGGCAATCAGCCCCAGCATTTT
CDR3: CASSAGGGNQPQHF

size: -
J: TRBJ2-3
V: TRBV25-1
D: -
length: 11
DNA: TGTGCCAGCAGTGTTTCGTATACGCAGTATTTT
CDR3: CASSVSYTQYF

size: once
J: TRBJ1-1
V: TRBV3-1/TRBV3-2
D: TRBD1
length: 14
DNA: TGTGCCAGCAGCACCCTCCCCCGGGACAGTGAAGCTTTCTTT
CDR3: CASSTLPRDSEAFF

size: -
J: TRBJ2-1
V: TRBV12-3/TRBV12-4
D: -
length: 13
DNA: TGTGCCAGCAGTTTATCCCTGACAGGCGTTTTGTTCTTC
CDR3: CASSLSLTGVLFF

size: -
J: TRBJ1-5
V: TRBV15
D: -
length: 17
DNA: TGTGCCACCAGCAGCTCAGGACAGCCGCCCGGAGAACAGCCCCAGCATTTT
CDR3: CATSSSGQPPGEQPQHF

size: -
J: TRBJ1-4
V: TRBV27
D: -
length: 13
DNA: TGTGCCAGCAGTTTCGGGACACAAGAAAAACTGTTTTTT
CDR3: CASSFGTQEKLFF

size: -
J: TRBJ2-5
V: TRBV18
D: -
length: 14
DNA: TGTGCCAGCTCACCCAGGGGGAGGCAAGAGACCCAGTACTTC
CDR3: CASSPRGRQETQYF

size: once
J: TRBJ2-4
V: TRBV7-2
D: TRBD2
length: 18
DNA: TGTGCCAGCAGCTTAGCAACAAGAGCGGGGGGGCGGAGTAACATTCAGTACTTC
CDR3: CASSLATRAGGRSNIQYF

size: -
J: TRBJ1-6
V: TRBV4-3
D: -
length: 15
DNA: TGCGCCAGCAGCCACCTTTCCTCCTATAATTCACCCCTCCACTTT
CDR3: CASSHLSSYNSPLHF

size: -
J: TRBJ2-7
V: TRBV6-5
D: -
length: 14
DNA: TGTGCCACGCAGTTACAGGTTCACTCCTACGAGCAGTACTTC
CDR3: CATQLQVHSYEQYF

size: -
J: TRBJ1-4
V: TRBV15
D: -
length: 13
DNA: TGTGCCACCAGCAGAGGTTTTGAGGAAAAACTGTTTTTT
CDR3: CATSRGFEEKLFF

size: -
J: TRBJ1-6
V: TRBV14
D: -
length: 16
DNA: TGTGCCAGCAGCCCTCGGGCGAAAGGGGATAATTCACCCCTCCACTTT
CDR3: CASSPRAKGDNSPLHF

size: -
J: TRBJ1-3
V: TRBV5-8
D: -
length: 14
DNA: TGTGCCAGCAGCTTGACGGGGTCTGGAAACACCATATATTTT
CDR3: CASSLTGSGNTIYF

size: once
J: TRBJ2-6
V: TRBV7-2
D: -
length: 17
DNA: TGTGCCAGCAGCTTAGGACTCCAATCCTCTGGGGCCAACGTCCTGACTTTC
CDR3: CASSLGLQSSGANVLTF

size: -
J: TRBJ1-5
V: TRBV3-1/TRBV3-2
D: -
length: 14
DNA: TGTGCCAGCAGCCATCAAAGGGGATCTCAGCCCCAGCATTTT
CDR3: CASSHQRGSQPQHF

size: -
J: TRBJ1-5
V: TRBV19
D: TRBD1
length: 16
DNA: TGTGCCAGTAGTATTCAGGCAGGGGGCTCTTTCCAGCCCCAGCATTTT
CDR3: CASSIQAGGSFQPQHF

size: -
J: TRBJ2-7
V: TRBV7-2
D: TRBD2
length: 14
DNA: TGTGCCAGCAGCTTTAGCGGGGCCGTACGCGAGCAGTACTTC
CDR3: CASSFSGAVREQYF